This record covers a single T cell receptor (beta chain). The CDR3 length is 12 residues. Per the original data handling: From reference gene primer amplification, estimates of nucleated cell counts were derived. Here immunoSEQ multiplex PCR was the method, and the copy in TCRdb shows in-frame clones only, minus some. D and trimming come from the DNA, and the V and J calls and clone size come from that table. Altogether roughly 87,000 clones are present, around 72% being singletons, with the ten largest covering approximately 15%. The sample originates from a study of blood T cell repertoires in COVID-19. On the study more broadly: Acute and convalescent COVID-19 samples came from the United States, Italy and Spain. In each case, the material was cDNA or gDNA derived from T cells, B-cell-depleted T cells, or PBMCs.

Sequencing was done on a sample of peripheral blood. The sequence came from a woman of 80 years or more with acute or convalescent COVID-19. The chain joins TRBV21-1 to TRBJ2-7; the D segment call TRBD1 is taken from the table without a DNA check. TRBV21-1 is noted as a pseudogene. The CDR3 DNA reads TGTGCCAGCGACAGCTGTGCCTACGAGCAGTACTTC. Protein: CASDSCAYEQYF.